The 8 T cell receptor beta chains presented below share a single source sample, sequenced in a study of T-cell memory formation after mild COVID-19. One entry per CDR3 protein, called by TCRdb with MiXCR from the 5' RACE reads. The sample records about 50,000 distinct CDR3 sequences, approximately 7.6% being singletons. Sequenced material: PBMCs or a T cell subset sorted from them (not recorded which). These receptors were collected from a man aged 18 to 30 who had mild COVID-19 (a few samples of this study predate the infection). Cell type and time point are not known.

The chain carries TRBV6-2 or TRBV6-3 and TRBJ1-5, with 10 bases fitting TRBD1. Germline trimming cut 5 bases from V and 6 bases from J; bases unmatched to any gene: 7. The germline V gene encodes CDR1 MNHEY and CDR2 SVGEGT. This CDR3 spans 15 amino acids. The CDR3 sequence is CASSHRDRGGQPQHF. DNA of the CDR3: TGTGCCAGCAGTCACCGGGACAGGGGTGGTCAGCCCCAGCATTTT.

This clonotype was picked up many times. The genes are TRBV6-5 and TRBJ2-3, with D perhaps matching TRBD2 (6 bases). Trimming removed 7 bases from V and 3 bases from J, with 14 bases in between. The germline V gene encodes CDR1 MNHEY and CDR2 SVGAGI. CDR3 length: 14 amino acids. The CDR3 DNA reads TGTGCCAGCACCCAAACCGGGGGAACAGATACGCAGTATTTT. This encodes CASTQTGGTDTQYF.

This clonotype was counted a few times. The chain links TRBV7-7 to TRBJ2-5; tentative D call: TRBD1 (8 bases). The CDR3 length is 15 residues. The V gene's germline CDR1 is SSHAT and CDR2 FNYEAQ (reference sequence). The V end was cut by 5 bases, the J end by 5 bases, with 18 bases between. The CDR3 nucleotides read TGTGCCAGCAGCCCCGGACAGGGAGGGCGGGAGACCCAGTACTTC. Its protein is CASSPGQGGRETQYF.

This clonotype was found a few times. The rearrangement uses TRBV12-3 or TRBV12-4 and TRBJ2-5; D is uncertain. Trimming removed 1 base at V and 4 bases at J, with 10 bases between. The CDR3 contains 14 residues. CDR3 nucleotide sequence: TGTGCCAGCAGTTTAGAGGGCGCGTCAGAGACCCAGTACTTC. It encodes CASSLEGASETQYF.

This clonotype was seen a handful of times. The chain recombines TRBV7-8 with TRBJ1-2; TRBD1 might be the D (5 bases). Trimming left V 2 bases short and J 14 bases short, with 18 bases between. Germline loops: CDR1 SGHVS, CDR2 FQNEAQ. The CDR3 sequence is 13 residues long. The CDR3 DNA follows: TGTGCCAGCAGCTTATCGCAGGGCTCTCAGGTGACCTTC. Protein product: CASSLSQGSQVTF. The full variable domain, completed using reference TRBV7-8 and TRBJ1-2, is GAGVSQSPRYKVAKRGQDVALRCDPISGHVSLFWYQQALGQGPEFLTYFQNEAQLDKSGLPSDRFFAERPEGSVSTLKIQRTQQEDSAVYLCASSLSQGSQVTFGSGTRLTVV.

This clonotype was seen repeatedly, ten times or more. The rearrangement uses TRBV7-2 and TRBJ1-2, with D possibly TRBD1 on 5 matching bases. The CDR3 contains 16 residues. Germline values: CDR1 SGHTA, CDR2 FQGNSA. Trimming shortened V by 0 bases and J by 2 bases, and 13 bases separated the two germline ends. The chain's CDR3 is CASSLAGALANYGYTF. The CDR3 DNA follows: TGTGCCAGCAGCTTAGCAGGGGCGTTGGCCAACTATGGCTACACCTTC.

The gene calls are TRBV24-1 and TRBJ1-2; 7 nucleotides line up with TRBD1. Germline CDR1 reads KGHDR; CDR2 reads SFDVKD. The CDR3 runs 15 residues. V lost 10 bases, J lost 1 base, and 11 bases stayed unmatched. The CDR3, as DNA: TGTGCCACGCCCGGGACAGACAAAATTAACTATGGCTACACCTTC. This codes for CATPGTDKINYGYTF.

This clonotype was detected many times. The V gene is TRBV7-3, the J gene TRBJ2-7; maybe TRBD1 (5 bases). Trimming cost V 2 bases and J 4 bases, with 12 bases left between them. The CDR3 has 14 amino acids. Germline V lookup: CDR1 SGHTA, CDR2 FQGTGA. CDR3 bases: TGTGCCAGCAGCTTAGGGGCAGGCGCGTACGAGCAGTACTTC. This codes for CASSLGAGAYEQYF.